A single sample gave rise to the 3 T cell receptor beta chains below, sequenced in a study of cytomegalovirus exposure and HLA in healthy donors. PCR used 60 Vbeta primers and 13 Jbeta primers. Method: immunoSEQ multiplex PCR; TCRdb's copy keeps in-frame clones and lacks some. The data hold about 130,000 clones, with under 12% observed a single time. The specimen was PBMCs. Every receptor here comes from a woman younger than 35 in good health and CMV-seropositive.

The rearrangement links TRBV6-8 to TRBJ1-3, with D maybe TRBD1 (6 bases). V was trimmed by 2 bases and J by 4 bases, leaving 9 bases between them. The CDR3 runs 14 residues. CDR1 is MNHGY and CDR2 is SAAAGT in the germline V gene. The CDR3 sequence: CASSYRGTGNTIYF. The DNA of the CDR3 is TGTGCCAGCAGTTACAGGGGGACGGGAAACACCATATATTTT.

This CDR3 is CASSEGGVEAFF. CDR3 DNA: TGTGCCAGCAGTGAAGGGGGCGTTGAAGCTTTCTTT. The chain carries TRBV2 and TRBJ1-1, with TRBD1 as a possible D gene (5 bases). V gave up 1 base and J gave up 7 bases, with 7 bases separating them. From germline, CDR1 is SNHLY and CDR2 FYNNEI. The CDR3 is 12 amino acids.

A few counts support this clone. The chain recombines TRBV27 with TRBJ2-7; 9 bases are a match to TRBD1. V gave up 4 bases and J gave up 3 bases; unmatched junction bases: 7. The CDR3 has 15 residues. Germline loops: CDR1 MNHEY, CDR2 SMNVEV (reference sequence). DNA for the CDR3: TGTGCCAGCAGTTCGGCCGGGACAGGGCTCTACGAGCAGTACTTC. Translation: CASSSAGTGLYEQYF.